This T cell receptor beta chain came from a study of blood T cell repertoires in COVID-19. Study context: PBMCs, B-cell-depleted T cells, or T cells were the source of the cDNA or gDNA that made up the material.

Authors' methods: It was from reference gene primer amplification that nucleated cell counts were estimated. Assay: immunoSEQ multiplex PCR; the TCRdb copy retains only in-frame clones and omits some. Clone size and V and J calls were adopted from that table, with D and trimming inferred from the DNA. The table records approximately 300,000 clones, 90% of them present only once. Exposed enrollees encountered a COVID-19 case at some point within 2 weeks before study entry. V gave up 3 bases and J gave up 8 bases; unmatched junction bases: 4. The CDR3 is made up of 13 amino acids. Germline values: CDR1 SGHRS, CDR2 YFSETQ.

This TCR was recovered from a woman younger than 45 who had been exposed to COVID-19. Sequencing used PBMCs or T cells enriched from blood (not recorded which). The rearrangement uses TRBV5-1 and TRBJ1-2; 10 bases map to TRBD1. Here the CDR3 reads CASSYGQGVGYTF. CDR3 sequence (DNA): TGCGCCAGCAGCTACGGACAGGGGGTCGGCTACACCTTC.